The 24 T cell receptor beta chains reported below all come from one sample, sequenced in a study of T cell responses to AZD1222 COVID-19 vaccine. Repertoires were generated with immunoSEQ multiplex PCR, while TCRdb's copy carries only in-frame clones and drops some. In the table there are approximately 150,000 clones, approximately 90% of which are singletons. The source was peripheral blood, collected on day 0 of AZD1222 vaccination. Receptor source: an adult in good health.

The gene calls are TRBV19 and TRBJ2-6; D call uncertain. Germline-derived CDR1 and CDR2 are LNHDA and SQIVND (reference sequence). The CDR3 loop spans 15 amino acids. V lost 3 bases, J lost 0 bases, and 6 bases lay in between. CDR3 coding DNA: TGTGCCAGTAGTATGGGCAGCTCTGGGGCCAACGTCCTGACTTTC. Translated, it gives CASSMGSSGANVLTF.

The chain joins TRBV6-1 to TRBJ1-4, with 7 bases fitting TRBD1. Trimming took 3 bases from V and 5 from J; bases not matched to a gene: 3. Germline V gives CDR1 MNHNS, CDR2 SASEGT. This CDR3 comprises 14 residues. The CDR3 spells CASSEDRINEKLFF. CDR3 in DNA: TGTGCCAGCAGTGAGGACAGGATAAATGAAAAACTGTTTTTT.

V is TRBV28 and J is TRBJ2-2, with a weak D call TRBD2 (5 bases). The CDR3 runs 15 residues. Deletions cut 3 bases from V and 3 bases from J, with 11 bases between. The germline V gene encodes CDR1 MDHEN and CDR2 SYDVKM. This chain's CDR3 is CASSLLPGYTGELFF. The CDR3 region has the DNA TGTGCCAGCAGTTTGTTGCCGGGATACACCGGGGAGCTGTTTTTT. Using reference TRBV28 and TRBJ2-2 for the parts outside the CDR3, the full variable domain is DVKVTQSSRYLVKRTGEKVFLECVQDMDHENMFWYRQDPGLGLRLIYFSYDVKMKEKGDIPEGYSVSREKKERFSLILESASTNQTSMYLCASSLLPGYTGELFFGEGSRLTVL.

The DNA for the CDR3 is TGTGCCAGCAGTCCGATGAACTCTGGAAACACCATATATTTT. It is translated as CASSPMNSGNTIYF. The chain joins TRBV27 to TRBJ1-3; D gene ambiguous. The CDR3 contains 14 residues. V was clipped by 5 bases and J by 0 bases, with 8 bases between them. The germline gives CDR1 MNHEY, CDR2 SMNVEV (reference sequence).

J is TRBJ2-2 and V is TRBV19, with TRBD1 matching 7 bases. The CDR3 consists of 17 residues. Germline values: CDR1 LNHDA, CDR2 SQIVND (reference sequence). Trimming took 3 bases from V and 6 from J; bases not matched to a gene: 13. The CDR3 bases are TGTGCCAGTAGTATCCGGAAGGGGGCGCGTTGGGCCGGGGAGCTGTTTTTT. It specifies CASSIRKGARWAGELFF.

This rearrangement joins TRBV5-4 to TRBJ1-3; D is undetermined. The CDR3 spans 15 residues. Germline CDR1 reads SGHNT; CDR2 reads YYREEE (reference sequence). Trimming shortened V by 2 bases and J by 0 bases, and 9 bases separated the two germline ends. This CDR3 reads CASSFGASSGNTIYF. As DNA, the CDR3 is TGTGCCAGCAGCTTTGGCGCAAGCTCTGGAAACACCATATATTTT.

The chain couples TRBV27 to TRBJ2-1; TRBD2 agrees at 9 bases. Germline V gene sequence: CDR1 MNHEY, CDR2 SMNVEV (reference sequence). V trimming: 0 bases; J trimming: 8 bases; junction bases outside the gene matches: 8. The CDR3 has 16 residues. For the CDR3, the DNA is TGTGCCAGCAGTTTATCGACCGGACTAGCGATACATGAGCAGTTCTTC. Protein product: CASSLSTGLAIHEQFF.

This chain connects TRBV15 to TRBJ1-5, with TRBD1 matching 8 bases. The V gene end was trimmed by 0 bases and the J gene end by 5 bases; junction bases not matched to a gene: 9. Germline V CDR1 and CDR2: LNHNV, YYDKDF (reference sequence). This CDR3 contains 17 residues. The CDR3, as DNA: TGTGCCACCAGCAGAGAAGAGTTCGGGGACAGGTATCAGCCCCAGCATTTT. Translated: CATSREEFGDRYQPQHF.

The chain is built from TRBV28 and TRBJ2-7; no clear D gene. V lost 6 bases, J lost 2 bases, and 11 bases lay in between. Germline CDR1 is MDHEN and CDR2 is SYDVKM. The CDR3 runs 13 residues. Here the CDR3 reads CASRTEPPYEQYF. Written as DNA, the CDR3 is TGTGCCAGCAGGACCGAACCTCCCTACGAGCAGTACTTC. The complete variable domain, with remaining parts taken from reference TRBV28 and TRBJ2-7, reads DVKVTQSSRYLVKRTGEKVFLECVQDMDHENMFWYRQDPGLGLRLIYFSYDVKMKEKGDIPEGYSVSREKKERFSLILESASTNQTSMYLCASRTEPPYEQYFGPGTRLTVT.

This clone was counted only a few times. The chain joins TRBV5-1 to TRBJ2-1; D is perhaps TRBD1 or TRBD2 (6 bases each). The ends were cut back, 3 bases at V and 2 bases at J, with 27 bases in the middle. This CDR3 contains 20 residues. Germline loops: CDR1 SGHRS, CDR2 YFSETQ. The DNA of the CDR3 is TGCGCCAGCAGCTCCCCCGTGGAGGGGGTAGCGGACAAGGCCTACAATGAGCAGTTCTTC. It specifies CASSSPVEGVADKAYNEQFF.

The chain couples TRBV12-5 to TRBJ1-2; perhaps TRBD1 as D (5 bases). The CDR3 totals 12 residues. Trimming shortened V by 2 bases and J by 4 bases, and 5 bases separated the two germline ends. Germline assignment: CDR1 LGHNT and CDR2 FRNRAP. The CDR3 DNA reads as TGTGCTAGTGGTTTGACAGGCTATGGCTACACCTTC. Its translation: CASGLTGYGYTF.

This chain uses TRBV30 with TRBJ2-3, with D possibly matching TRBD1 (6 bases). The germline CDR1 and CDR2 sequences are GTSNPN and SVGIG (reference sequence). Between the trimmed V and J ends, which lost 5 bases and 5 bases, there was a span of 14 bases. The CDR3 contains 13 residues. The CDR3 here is CAWERQAVDTQYF. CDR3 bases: TGTGCCTGGGAAAGACAGGCGGTAGATACGCAGTATTTT.

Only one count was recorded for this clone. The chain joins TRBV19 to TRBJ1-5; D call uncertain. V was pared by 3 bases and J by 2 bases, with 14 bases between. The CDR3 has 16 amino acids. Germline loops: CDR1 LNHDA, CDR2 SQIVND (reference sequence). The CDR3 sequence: CASSMGSVGGNQPQHF. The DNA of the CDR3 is TGTGCCAGTAGTATGGGATCGGTGGGAGGCAATCAGCCCCAGCATTTT. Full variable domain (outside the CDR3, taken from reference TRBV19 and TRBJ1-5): DGGITQSPKYLFRKEGQNVTLSCEQNLNHDAMYWYRQDPGQGLRLIYYSQIVNDFQKGDIAEGYSVSREKKESFPLTVTSAQKNPTAFYLCASSMGSVGGNQPQHFGDGTRLSIL.

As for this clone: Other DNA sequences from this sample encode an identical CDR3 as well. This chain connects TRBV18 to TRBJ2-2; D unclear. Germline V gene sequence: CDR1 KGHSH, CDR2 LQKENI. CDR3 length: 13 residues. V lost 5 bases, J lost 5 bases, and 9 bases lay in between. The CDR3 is CASSSARTGELFF. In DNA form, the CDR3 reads TGTGCCAGCTCATCGGCTCGGACCGGGGAGCTGTTTTTT.

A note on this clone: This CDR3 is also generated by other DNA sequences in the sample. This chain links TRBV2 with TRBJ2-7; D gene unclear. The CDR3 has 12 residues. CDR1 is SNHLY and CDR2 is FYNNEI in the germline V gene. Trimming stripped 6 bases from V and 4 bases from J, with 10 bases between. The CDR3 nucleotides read TGTGCCAGCAGGACCGATATTTACGAGCAGTACTTC. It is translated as CASRTDIYEQYF.

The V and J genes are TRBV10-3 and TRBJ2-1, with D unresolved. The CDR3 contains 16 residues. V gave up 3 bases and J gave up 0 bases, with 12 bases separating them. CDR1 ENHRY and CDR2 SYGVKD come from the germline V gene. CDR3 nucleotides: TGTGCCATCAGTGAAATGAGGATCCTCTCCTACAATGAGCAGTTCTTC. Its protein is CAISEMRILSYNEQFF.

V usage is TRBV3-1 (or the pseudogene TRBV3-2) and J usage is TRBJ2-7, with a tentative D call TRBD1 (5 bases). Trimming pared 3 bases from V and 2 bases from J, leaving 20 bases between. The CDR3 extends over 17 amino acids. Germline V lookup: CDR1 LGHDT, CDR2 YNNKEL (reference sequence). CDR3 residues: CASSQPLGHAATYEQYF. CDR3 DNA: TGTGCCAGCAGCCAGCCCCTAGGACATGCCGCTACCTACGAGCAGTACTTC.

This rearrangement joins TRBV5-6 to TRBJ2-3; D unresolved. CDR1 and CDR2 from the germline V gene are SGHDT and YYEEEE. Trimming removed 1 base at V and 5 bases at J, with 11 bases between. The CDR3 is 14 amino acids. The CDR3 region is CASSLKSGGDTQYF. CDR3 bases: TGTGCCAGCAGCTTGAAGTCCGGTGGAGATACGCAGTATTTT. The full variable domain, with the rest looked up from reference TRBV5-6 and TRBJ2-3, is DAGVTQSPTHLIKTRGQQVTLRCSPKSGHDTVSWYQQALGQGPQFIFQYYEEEERQRGNFPDRFSGHQFPNYSSELNVNALLLGDSALYLCASSLKSGGDTQYFGPGTRLTVL.

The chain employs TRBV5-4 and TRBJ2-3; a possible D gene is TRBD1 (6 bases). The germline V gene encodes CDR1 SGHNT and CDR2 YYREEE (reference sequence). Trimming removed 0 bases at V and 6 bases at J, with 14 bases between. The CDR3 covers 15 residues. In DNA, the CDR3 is TGTGCCAGCAGCTTGGGACAGGCCCCTTTGGATACGCAGTATTTT. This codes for CASSLGQAPLDTQYF.

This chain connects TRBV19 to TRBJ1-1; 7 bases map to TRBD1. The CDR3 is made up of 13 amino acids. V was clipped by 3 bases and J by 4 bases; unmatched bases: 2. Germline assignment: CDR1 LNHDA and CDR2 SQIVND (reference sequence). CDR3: CASSMAGGTEAFF. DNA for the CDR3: TGTGCCAGTAGTATGGCAGGGGGCACTGAAGCTTTCTTT.

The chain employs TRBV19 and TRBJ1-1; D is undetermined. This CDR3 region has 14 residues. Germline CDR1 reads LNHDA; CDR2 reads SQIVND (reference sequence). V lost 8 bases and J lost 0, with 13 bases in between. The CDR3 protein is CASGRENLNTEAFF. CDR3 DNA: TGTGCCAGTGGACGGGAGAACTTGAACACTGAAGCTTTCTTT.

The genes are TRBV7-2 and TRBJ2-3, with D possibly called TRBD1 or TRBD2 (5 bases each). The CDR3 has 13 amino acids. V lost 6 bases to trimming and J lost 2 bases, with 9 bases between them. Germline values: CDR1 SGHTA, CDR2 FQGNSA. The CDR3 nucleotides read TGTGCCAGCAGACCCGGGACCACAGATACGCAGTATTTT. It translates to CASRPGTTDTQYF.

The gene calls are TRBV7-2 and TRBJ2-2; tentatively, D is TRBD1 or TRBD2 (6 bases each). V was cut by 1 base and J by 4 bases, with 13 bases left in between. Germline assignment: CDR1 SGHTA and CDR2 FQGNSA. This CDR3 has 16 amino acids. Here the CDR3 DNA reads TGTGCCAGCAGCTTAGAAACAGGAGGGGGCACCGGGGAGCTGTTTTTT. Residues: CASSLETGGGTGELFF.

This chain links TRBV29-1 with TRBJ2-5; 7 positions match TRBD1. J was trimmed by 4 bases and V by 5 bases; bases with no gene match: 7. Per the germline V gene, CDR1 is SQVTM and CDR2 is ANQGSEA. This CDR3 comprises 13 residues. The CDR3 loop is CSVSRGRGETQYF. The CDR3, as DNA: TGCAGCGTTTCTAGGGGGCGCGGAGAGACCCAGTACTTC.